One and the same sample provided the 18 T cell receptor beta chains below, sequenced in a study of cytomegalovirus exposure and HLA in healthy donors. 60 Vbeta and 13 Jbeta primers were used in PCR. This table comes from immunoSEQ multiplex PCR, and its TCRdb copy is limited to in-frame clones, with some not included. Of approximately 140,000 clones listed, around 75% were seen once; the top ten hold 3.5%. The material sequenced was PBMCs. These receptors came from a human donor in good health.

This clone has more than one count but fewer than ten. The rearrangement joins TRBV10-1 to TRBJ2-3; 7 positions agree with TRBD1. The CDR3 contains 14 residues. Germline V gene data show CDR1 as WNHNN and CDR2 as SYGVQD (reference sequence). V was pared by 5 bases and J by 1 base, with 3 bases of the junction left unmatched. CDR3 nucleotide sequence: TGCGCCAGCAGTTCCACAGGGGGCACAGATACGCAGTATTTT. Translation: CASSSTGGTDTQYF.

The rearrangement uses TRBV5-1 and TRBJ2-7, with D perhaps matching TRBD2 (5 bases). CDR3 length equals 14 residues. V was cut by 0 bases and J by 5 bases, with 12 bases left in between. The germline CDR1 and CDR2 sequences are SGHRS and YFSETQ. CDR3 region: CASSLGMGANEQYF. In nucleotides, the CDR3 is TGCGCCAGCAGCTTGGGAATGGGAGCAAACGAGCAGTACTTC.

CDR3 bases: TGTGCCAGCAACGCGGGACTAGCGGGGGGCCGCTGGGGCTACAATGAGCAGTTCTTC. The encoded protein is CASNAGLAGGRWGYNEQFF. The chain uses TRBV5-6 and TRBJ2-1; 15 bases align to TRBD2. CDR1 is SGHDT and CDR2 is YYEEEE in the germline V gene. The CDR3 is 19 amino acids. Losses at the gene ends were 6 bases for V and 3 bases for J; bases not matched to a gene: 13.

The rearrangement links TRBV6-4 to TRBJ2-2; D remains unclear. Germline assignment: CDR1 MRHNA and CDR2 SNTAGT. Trimming cost V 1 base and J 5 bases, with 8 bases left between them. The CDR3 length is 14 residues. The CDR3 sequence is CASSDFSETGELFF. The CDR3 DNA follows: TGTGCCAGCAGTGACTTTAGTGAGACCGGGGAGCTGTTTTTT.

This clone was found once. V gene TRBV18 combines with J gene TRBJ2-7, with 8 bases identical to TRBD1. The CDR3 extends over 15 amino acids. Losses at the gene ends were 3 bases for V and 4 bases for J; bases not matched to a gene: 8. Germline loops: CDR1 KGHSH, CDR2 LQKENI. CDR3 DNA: TGTGCCAGCTCACCGTTACAGGGGGAAGATTACGAGCAGTACTTC. Its translation: CASSPLQGEDYEQYF.

This chain connects TRBV6-5 to TRBJ2-3; a weak D match, TRBD1 (5 bases). Trimming removed 6 bases at V and 2 bases at J, with 15 bases between. The CDR3 consists of 15 residues. Germline V gene sequence: CDR1 MNHEY, CDR2 SVGAGI. CDR3 amino acids: CASSATGIFTDTQYF. The CDR3 region has the DNA TGTGCCAGCAGCGCAACAGGTATCTTCACAGATACGCAGTATTTT.

The J gene is TRBJ2-1, the V gene TRBV6-5; 7 nucleotides align to TRBD1. With V trimmed by 6 bases and J by 7 bases, 9 bases remained unmatched. Germline V gene sequence: CDR1 MNHEY, CDR2 SVGAGI. There are 14 residues in the CDR3. The DNA for the CDR3 is TGTGCCAGCAGCCCAGACAGGGTGGTGAATGAGCAGTTCTTC. Translating gives CASSPDRVVNEQFF.

The V gene is TRBV5-6, the J gene TRBJ2-2; a weak D match, TRBD1 (5 bases). Trimming shortened V by 2 bases and J by 0 bases, and 11 bases separated the two germline ends. This CDR3 spans 16 amino acids. Germline V gives CDR1 SGHDT, CDR2 YYEEEE. The CDR3 reads CASSLRVGANTGELFF. In DNA form, the CDR3 reads TGTGCCAGCAGCTTAAGAGTAGGGGCGAACACCGGGGAGCTGTTTTTT.

The chain recombines TRBV7-2 with TRBJ2-7, with 7 bases identical to TRBD1. Germline V gene sequence: CDR1 SGHTA, CDR2 FQGNSA. The V gene end was trimmed by 5 bases and the J gene end by 13 bases; junction bases not matched to a gene: 14. This CDR3 is built from 13 residues. CDR3 bases: TGTGCCAGCAGCCGATGGGACAGCCAGAATCATTACTTC. Amino acids: CASSRWDSQNHYF. The full variable domain, rest sourced from reference TRBV7-2 and TRBJ2-7, is GAGVSQSPSNKVTEKGKDVELRCDPISGHTALYWYRQSLGQGLEFLIYFQGNSAPDKSGLPSDRFSAERTGGSVSTLTIQRTQQEDSAVYLCASSRWDSQNHYFGPGTRLTVT.

The chain is built from TRBV10-3 and TRBJ2-7, with D maybe TRBD2 (6 bases). Trimming shortened V by 9 bases and J by 0 bases, and 15 bases separated the two germline ends. Germline lookup yields CDR1 ENHRY and CDR2 SYGVKD. The CDR3 covers 14 residues. CDR3 amino acids: CAIRGSGSSYEQYF. The CDR3 DNA reads as TGTGCCATTCGGGGGTCGGGGAGCTCCTACGAGCAGTACTTC.

This rearrangement joins TRBV6-1 to TRBJ2-5, with 8 bases fitting TRBD1. The J call may be faulty, since TRBJ2-7 better matches the DNA end. The germline CDR1 and CDR2 sequences are MNHNS and SASEGT. CDR3 length: 14 amino acids. DNA for the CDR3: TGTGCCATCCAAACAGGGGGGAGCTCCTACGAGCAGTACTTC. This gives the protein CAIQTGGSSYEQYF.

The chain joins TRBV6-1 to TRBJ1-2, with 11 bases lining up with TRBD1. This CDR3 spans 14 amino acids. CDR1 MNHNS and CDR2 SASEGT come from the germline V gene. V dropped 6 bases and J dropped 0; count of bases not matched to a gene: 0. The CDR3 region has the DNA TGTGCCAGCAGGGACAGGGGGCCTAACTATGGCTACACCTTC. Its protein product is CASRDRGPNYGYTF.

The rearrangement joins TRBV30 to TRBJ1-1; 10 bases are a match to TRBD1. Per germline, CDR1 GTSNPN and CDR2 SVGIG (reference sequence). The CDR3 is made up of 17 amino acids. The V gene end was trimmed by 3 bases and the J gene end by 4 bases; junction bases not matched to a gene: 14. In DNA form, the CDR3 reads TGTGCCTGGAGCGGGGACAGGGGACCCGATCTGAGCACTGAAGCTTTCTTT. Amino acids: CAWSGDRGPDLSTEAFF.

The chain links TRBV14 to TRBJ1-1, with 9 nucleotides matching TRBD1. This CDR3 comprises 15 residues. V was pared by 1 base and J by 1 base, with 1 base of the junction left unmatched. Germline CDR1 and CDR2: SGHDN and FVKESK. The CDR3 reads CASSQATGGNTEAFF. CDR3 bases: TGTGCCAGCAGCCAAGCGACAGGGGGGAACACTGAAGCTTTCTTT.

This clone appeared a few times. The chain is built from TRBV15 and TRBJ2-7; maybe TRBD1 (6 bases). The germline CDR1 and CDR2 sequences are LNHNV and YYDKDF (reference sequence). The CDR3 runs 15 residues. V was cut by 5 bases and J by 1 base, with 15 bases left in between. CDR3 bases: TGTGCCACCAGCTCCCAACGAGGGGGTTCCTACGAGCAGTACTTC. It specifies CATSSQRGGSYEQYF.

This chain connects TRBV21-1 to TRBJ1-1. TRBV21-1 is tagged as a pseudogene. This CDR3 is built from 14 residues. This chain's CDR3 is CASNLPERATEAFF. The CDR3 DNA reads as TGTGCCAGCAACCTCCCAGAGAGGGCTACTGAAGCTTTCTTT.

The chain links TRBV9 to TRBJ2-6; TRBD1 matches 8 bases. The ends lost 3 bases at V and 2 bases at J; junction bases unmatched: 10. Germline V gene data show CDR1 as SGDLS and CDR2 as YYNGEE. This CDR3 region has 18 residues. The CDR3 reads CASSESNDRGPGANVLTF. The CDR3 DNA is TGTGCCAGCAGCGAATCAAACGACAGGGGTCCTGGGGCCAACGTCCTGACTTTC.

The V call is TRBV6-5, the J call TRBJ2-1; 7 nucleotides line up with TRBD2. The CDR3 is made up of 16 amino acids. The ends lost 3 bases at V and 1 base at J; junction bases unmatched: 6. The germline V gene has CDR1 MNHEY and CDR2 SVGAGI. CDR3 residues: CASSYLAGVSYNEQFF. The CDR3 DNA reads TGTGCCAGCAGTTATCTGGCGGGAGTATCCTACAATGAGCAGTTCTTC.